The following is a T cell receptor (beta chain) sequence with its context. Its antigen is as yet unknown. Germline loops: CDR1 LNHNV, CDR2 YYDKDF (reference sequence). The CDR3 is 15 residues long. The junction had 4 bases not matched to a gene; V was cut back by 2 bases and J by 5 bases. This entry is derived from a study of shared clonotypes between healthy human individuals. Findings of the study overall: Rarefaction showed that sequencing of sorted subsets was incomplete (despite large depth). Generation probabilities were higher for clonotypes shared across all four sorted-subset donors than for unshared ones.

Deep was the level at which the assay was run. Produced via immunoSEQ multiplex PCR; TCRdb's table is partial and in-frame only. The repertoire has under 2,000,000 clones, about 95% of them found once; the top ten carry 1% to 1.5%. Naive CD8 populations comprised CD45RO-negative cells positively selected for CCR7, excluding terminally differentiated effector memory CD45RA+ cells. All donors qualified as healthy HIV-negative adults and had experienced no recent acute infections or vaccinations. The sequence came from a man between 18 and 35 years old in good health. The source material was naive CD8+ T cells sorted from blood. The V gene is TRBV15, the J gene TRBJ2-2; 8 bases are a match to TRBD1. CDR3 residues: CATSRSDRDTGELFF. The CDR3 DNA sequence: TGTGCCACCAGCAGATCGGACAGGGATACCGGGGAGCTGTTTTTT.